A single sample gave rise to the 7 T cell receptor beta chains below, sequenced in a study of T cell repertoires in cytomegalovirus infection. TCRdb re-derived calls from the reads in MiXCR, one entry per CDR3 protein. Among about 470,000 distinct CDR3 sequences, about 44% were seen once, and the ten largest hold around two fifths. Antigens of these TCRs are unknown. The sequencing here drew on cultured PBMCs, taken from culture after CMV antigen stimulation. The source is a human donor in good health (CMV status not recorded). Some clones in this sample may be carry-over from other donors' samples.

This clonotype was counted a few times. V is TRBV7-8 and J is TRBJ2-1, with D maybe TRBD1 (6 bases). Germline values: CDR1 SGHVS, CDR2 FQNEAQ. Deletions cut 1 base from V and 3 bases from J, with 13 bases between. CDR3 length: 16 amino acids. The chain's CDR3 is CASSLGWGHVYNEQFF. The CDR3 DNA follows: TGTGCCAGCAGCTTAGGGTGGGGGCACGTCTACAATGAGCAGTTCTTC.

The rearrangement uses TRBV27 and TRBJ2-7; 12 bases fit TRBD1. This CDR3 has 16 residues. Germline values: CDR1 MNHEY, CDR2 SMNVEV (reference sequence). After removal of 5 bases from V and 5 bases from J, the junction contained 10 bases not matched to a gene. The DNA for the CDR3 is TGTGCCAGCAGTCGCCACCCCGGGACAGGGGGCGACGAGCAGTACTTC. Translating gives CASSRHPGTGGDEQYF.

Of note for this clonotype: At one boundary the junction diverges from the germline segment, which might be a read error. The chain carries TRBV20-1 and TRBJ2-2; 9 positions agree with TRBD2. Germline lookup yields CDR1 DFQATT and CDR2 SNEGSKA (reference sequence). This CDR3 is 16 amino acids long. CDR3 in DNA: TGCAGTGCCAGAGCGGTCAGCGGGAGGAGGACCGGGGAGCTGTTTTTT. Translation gives CSARAVSGRRTGELFF.

The chain employs TRBV7-9 and TRBJ1-2; D gene unclear. The V gene lost 5 bases and the J gene lost 4 bases, with 26 bases spanning the gap. Germline assignment: CDR1 SEHNR and CDR2 FQNEAQ (reference sequence). The CDR3 runs 18 residues. CDR3 in DNA: TGTGCCAGCAGCCTCAACAACTGGGAGAGGGTTACTGGCTATGGCTACACCTTC. This codes for CASSLNNWERVTGYGYTF.

The chain combines TRBV7-2 with TRBJ2-7; 10 nucleotides align to TRBD2. CDR1 is SGHTA and CDR2 is FQGNSA in the germline V gene. CDR3 length: 14 amino acids. J was trimmed by 4 bases and V by 5 bases; bases with no gene match: 5. CDR3 sequence (DNA): TGTGCCAGCAGCATGACTAGCGGGTTTTACGAGCAGTACTTC. It encodes CASSMTSGFYEQYF.

This clonotype was found many times. V is TRBV7-2 and J is TRBJ2-1; 14 bases fit TRBD2. The ends lost 4 bases at V and 7 bases at J; junction bases unmatched: 6. From germline, CDR1 is SGHTA and CDR2 FQGNSA. This CDR3 has 16 residues. In nucleotides, the CDR3 is TGTGCCAGCAGCTCCGGACTAGCGGGAGGTGAAAATGAGCAGTTCTTC. Translated: CASSSGLAGGENEQFF. Looking up the rest from reference TRBV7-2 and TRBJ2-1 gives the full variable domain: GAGVSQSPSNKVTEKGKDVELRCDPISGHTALYWYRQSLGQGLEFLIYFQGNSAPDKSGLPSDRFSAERTGGSVSTLTIQRTQQEDSAVYLCASSSGLAGGENEQFFGPGTRLTVL.

The V call is TRBV6-2 or TRBV6-3, the J call TRBJ2-5, with 8 bases matching TRBD1. The trim removed 0 bases at V and 1 base at J, leaving 1 base unmatched. The germline CDR1 and CDR2 sequences are MNHEY and SVGEGT. This CDR3 comprises 15 residues. In DNA, the CDR3 is TGTGCCAGCAGTTACTCCGGACAGGGCCAAGAGACCCAGTACTTC. It is translated as CASSYSGQGQETQYF.